This T cell receptor beta chain was sequenced in a study of CD8 T cells in ankylosing spondylitis. General observations from the study: A subset of motif variants has previously been described in the synovial fluid and blood of reactive arthritis. Reportedly, matched ankylosing spondylitis synovial fluid was significantly enriched for disease-linked clones.

TCRdb re-called the 5' RACE reads with MiXCR, one entry per CDR3 protein. Seen here are 310,000 or so distinct CDR3 sequences, 20% observed once, and the top ten hold 7.5% to 9%. V was clipped by 5 bases and J by 1 base, with 13 bases between them. Germline V gene sequence: CDR1 SGHRS, CDR2 YFSETQ. This CDR3 region has 15 residues. As for this clonotype: Its target is not known.

This chain uses TRBV5-1 with TRBJ2-1, with TRBD1 as a possible D gene (6 bases). Sequencing was carried out using blood, either unsorted or a sorted T cell fraction (not recorded which). The sequence was collected from a male donor with ankylosing spondylitis or in good health (not recorded which). The CDR3 here is CASSFAGVSYNEQFF. DNA of the CDR3: TGCGCCAGCAGTTTCGCAGGGGTTTCCTACAATGAGCAGTTCTTC. Based on the CDR3 plus reference TRBV5-1 and TRBJ2-1, the full variable domain is KAGVTQTPRYLIKTRGQQVTLSCSPISGHRSVSWYQQTPGQGLQFLFEYFSETQRNKGNFPGRFSGRQFSNSRSEMNVSTLELGDSALYLCASSFAGVSYNEQFFGPGTRLTVL.